A selection of T cell receptor beta chains follows, all from one sample in a study of breast tumors, draining lymph nodes, adjacent tissues. TCRdb processed the multiplex PCR reads anew with MiXCR; each CDR3 protein has one entry. The sample consists of approximately 230,000 distinct CDR3 sequences, 30% to 35% of them appearing once. The sequenced material came from axillary lymph node tissue. These receptors all come from a female donor with breast cancer. Some clones in this sample may be carry-over from other donors' samples. The CDR3 runs from the conserved cysteine through the conserved F or W. Each record gives: clone size, V gene, J gene, D gene, CDR3 length, CDR3 protein, CDR3 DNA. The D gene is left open where the match is weak. Clone size is stated in some rows and not others, as once, few, many or a class when expanded.

>NA|TRBV19|TRBJ1-4|TRBD1|16
CASSSPGTGSGEKLFF
TGTGCCAGTAGTAGCCCCGGGACAGGGTCTGGCGAAAAACTGTTTTTT
>NA|TRBV7-3|TRBJ2-1|TRBD2|15
CASSRSGGAVDTQFF
TGTGCCAGCAGTCGGAGCGGGGGGGCCGTAGATACGCAGTTCTTC
>many|TRBV5-6|TRBJ2-1|NA|14
CASSFRGNYNEQFF
TGTGCCAGCAGCTTTCGGGGCAACTACAATGAGCAGTTCTTC
>many|TRBV5-5|TRBJ1-6|NA|15
CASSLVDRGNSPLHF
TGTGCCAGCAGCTTGGTGGACCGCGGGAATTCACCCCTCCACTTT
>many|TRBV20-1|TRBJ2-6|NA|15
CSARDGGSGANVLTF
TGCAGTGCTAGAGATGGGGGGAGTGGGGCCAACGTCCTGACTTTC
>NA|TRBV10-3|TRBJ1-1|NA|11
CAIRGNTEAFF
TGTGCCATCAGGGGTAACACTGAAGCTTTCTTT
>once|TRBV20-1|TRBJ2-5|TRBD1|16
CSARDIGGVSRGTQYF
TGCAGTGCTAGAGATATAGGGGGCGTATCAAGAGGAACCCAGTACTTC
>many|TRBV30|TRBJ2-7|NA|13
CAWSVLSVDEQYF
TGTGCCTGGAGTGTACTGAGTGTGGACGAGCAGTACTTC
>NA|TRBV29-1|TRBJ2-7|NA|12
CSVTGVSYEQYF
TGCAGCGTAACCGGGGTCTCCTACGAGCAGTACTTC
>few|TRBV18|TRBJ2-3|TRBD1|14
CASSRETGQDTQYF
TGTGCCAGCTCACGTGAGACAGGGCAAGATACGCAGTATTTT
>many|TRBV5-1|TRBJ2-7|TRBD1|13
CASSTDRGYEQYF
TGCGCCAGCAGCACCGACAGGGGGTACGAGCAGTACTTC
>many|TRBV7-8|TRBJ2-3|TRBD1|15
CASSHRQGGTDTQYF
TGTGCCAGCAGCCATCGACAGGGTGGCACAGATACGCAGTATTTT
>few|TRBV5-1|TRBJ2-5|NA|15
CASRRSGTDQETQYF
TGCGCCAGCAGACGCTCCGGGACCGACCAAGAGACCCAGTACTTC
>many|TRBV4-1|TRBJ2-7|TRBD2|16
CASSQGGLAGAYEQYF
TGCGCCAGCAGCCAAGGCGGACTAGCGGGAGCCTACGAGCAGTACTTC
>many|TRBV7-9|TRBJ1-6|TRBD1|15
CASSQPGQGISPLHF
TGTGCCAGCAGTCAACCGGGACAGGGTATATCACCCCTCCACTTT
>few|TRBV20-1|TRBJ2-1|NA|12
CSAPFQRNEQLF
TGCAGTGCGCCGTTTCAGAGAAATGAGCAGCTCTTC
>many|TRBV7-8|TRBJ1-3|NA|17
CASSLISGRVSGNTIYF
TGTGCCAGCAGCTTAATCTCTGGAAGGGTCTCTGGAAACACCATATATTTT
>many|TRBV5-1|TRBJ2-7|NA|14
CASSLSATSYEQYF
TGCGCCAGCAGCTTGTCGGCCACCTCCTACGAGCAGTACTTC
>NA|TRBV20-1|TRBJ2-2|TRBD2|14
CSARWSGRTAELLF
TGCAGTGCTAGGTGGAGCGGGAGGACCGCGGAGCTGCTTTTT
>many|TRBV4-2|TRBJ2-7|NA|15
CASSQGRDFSYEQYF
TGTGCCAGCAGCCAAGGCCGGGACTTCTCCTACGAGCAGTACTTC
>many|TRBV5-1|TRBJ2-2|TRBD2|15
CASSPGLANTGELFF
TGCGCCAGCAGCCCGGGACTAGCAAACACCGGGGAGCTGTTTTTT
>many|TRBV4-2|TRBJ2-7|TRBD2|15
CASSQLAGGPYEQYF
TGTGCCAGCAGCCAGTTAGCGGGAGGGCCCTACGAGCAGTACTTC
>NA|TRBV5-1|TRBJ2-5|NA|14
CASSLVGNQDTQYF
TGCGCCAGCAGCTTGGTGGGTAACCAAGACACCCAGTACTTC
>many|TRBV6-5|TRBJ1-2|NA|12
CASSSNRYGYTF
TGTGCCAGCAGTTCGAACCGCTATGGCTACACCTTC
>NA|TRBV7-9|TRBJ2-6|NA|14
CASGGTVGANVLTF
TGTGCCAGCGGGGGGACCGTGGGTGCCAACGTCCTGACTTTC
>many|TRBV6-5|TRBJ2-5|TRBD2|15
CASRPPGLGQETQYF
TGTGCCAGCAGACCCCCGGGACTAGGGCAAGAGACCCAGTACTTC
>many|TRBV7-9|TRBJ2-3|NA|15
CASSSGERGTDTQYF
TGTGCCAGCAGCTCCGGGGAGCGGGGCACAGATACGCAGTATTTT
>NA|TRBV6-5|TRBJ2-5|NA|14
CARSHVRGRETQHF
TGTGCCCGCAGTCACGTCAGGGGGCGGGAGACCCAGCACTTC
>many|TRBV4-2|TRBJ2-5|TRBD2|17
CASSQGLAGGHQETQYF
TGTGCCAGCAGCCAAGGACTAGCGGGAGGTCATCAAGAGACCCAGTACTTC
>NA|TRBV5-5|TRBJ2-2|TRBD1|16
CASSPGTGGSSGELFF
TGTGCCAGCAGCCCCGGGACAGGGGGCAGTTCCGGGGAGCTGTTTTTT
>many|TRBV4-3|TRBJ2-3|TRBD2|16
CASSQEGAGEGDTQYF
TGCGCCAGCAGCCAAGAAGGGGCGGGGGAAGGAGATACGCAGTATTTT
>few|TRBV6-2/TRBV6-3|TRBJ2-1|NA|14
CASRAQGGYNEQFF
TGTGCCAGCAGAGCACAGGGGGGGTACAATGAGCAGTTCTTC
>many|TRBV20-1|TRBJ2-5|TRBD2|15
CSASLASGRMETQYF
TGCAGTGCTAGCTTGGCTAGCGGGAGGATGGAGACCCAGTACTTC
>many|TRBV7-6|TRBJ1-6|TRBD1|16
CASSLNAGQGASPLHF
TGTGCCAGCAGCCTAAATGCGGGACAGGGGGCCTCACCCCTCCACTTT
>many|TRBV20-1|TRBJ2-2|TRBD2|14
CSAGTSGRTGELFF
TGCAGTGCTGGAACTAGCGGGAGGACCGGGGAGCTGTTTTTT
>NA|TRBV30|TRBJ2-7|NA|15
CAWSPHRLGLYEQYF
TGTGCCTGGAGTCCCCACCGACTAGGGCTTTACGAGCAGTACTTC
>NA|TRBV24-1|TRBJ1-3|NA|14
CATSGPGSGNTIYF
TGTGCCACCAGTGGACCAGGGTCTGGAAACACCATATATTTT
>many|TRBV5-1|TRBJ2-7|NA|14
CASGQAGTSYEQYF
TGCGCCAGCGGCCAGGCGGGAACTTCCTACGAGCAGTACTTC
>many|TRBV10-2|TRBJ1-5|NA|16
CASSEGVRGFEQPQHF
TGCGCCAGCAGTGAAGGTGTAAGAGGGTTCGAACAGCCCCAGCATTTT
>NA|TRBV5-1|TRBJ2-1|TRBD1|16
CASSLRGGGIYNEQFF
TGCGCCAGCAGCTTGAGAGGGGGCGGAATCTACAATGAGCAGTTCTTC